This T cell receptor beta chain was captured in a study of blood T cells in healthy people across ages. Study-level points and caveats: Age brought a roughly linear fall in TCR beta diversity measured per million T cells.

Each donor's blood draw was 7.5 to 10 milliliters of peripheral blood. Per sample, extraction of total RNA gave at least 5.5 micrograms in every case. In this sample, this clonotype turned up many times. Its antigen is not identified. A second PCR of about 6 to 11 cycles used a sample-barcoded 5' primer and a J-beta primer mix. TCRdb redid the calling of the 5' RACE reads with MiXCR, one entry per CDR3 protein. Among under 850,000 distinct CDR3 sequences listed, approximately 35% were seen once. This TCR came from a man in his late teens or twenties in good health. The specimen sequenced was blood.

The CDR3 DNA sequence: TGTGCCAGCAGCCCCTCTAGCGGAGTATGGTACGAGCAGTACTTC. Encoded protein: CASSPSSGVWYEQYF. The V and J genes are TRBV7-2 and TRBJ2-7, with TRBD2 matching 7 bases. Germline V gives CDR1 SGHTA, CDR2 FQGNSA. CDR3 length: 15 amino acids. The V gene end was trimmed by 5 bases and the J gene end by 4 bases; junction bases not matched to a gene: 11.